This T cell receptor (beta chain) was documented in a study of T cell repertoires in cytomegalovirus infection (dated by TCRdb to the late 2010s). Looking at the study overall: Donor HLA type was relevant to the analysis, as public TCR beta signatures indicated carriage of CMV infection together with the matching HLA type.

The CDR3 runs 15 residues from the cysteine to the phenylalanine. Just the 45-base CDR3 DNA is kept, in frame starting at base 1. Germline trimming: 2 bases from V, 7 bases from J; junction bases outside gene matches: 4. CDR1 and CDR2 are drawn from the germline V gene: SGHVS, FNYEAQ. This clonotype appeared many times. Its antigen target is currently unknown. The record has no base qualities; no much larger clone is one base away. The paper as a whole reports these results and caveats: The ex vivo response was dominated by HLA-C-restricted CMV-specific TCR beta clonotypes, and the single most frequent clonotype in two of eight donors was supplied by these HLA-C-restricted clonotypes. In both this cohort and an independent cohort of approximately 350 donors, the cumulative frequency of public TCR beta family members distinguished carriers of CMV infection plus the relevant HLA type.

TCRdb names Illumina HiSeq 1500 as the instrument used. The public reads were reprocessed in TCRdb via fastp at Q25 and MiXCR, keeping in-frame beta chains. Each record represents a unique CDR3 protein, reported with the most common genes and DNA among its rows. Within this sample are around 280,000 distinct CDR3 sequences, with roughly an eighth of them counted one time only. In total, the top ten clones hold 7% to 9.5% of the sample. What was sequenced was PBMCs. In this chain, TRBV7-6 is recombined with TRBJ2-1, and 11 junctional nucleotides match TRBD1. The TCR sequence derives from a human donor in good health (CMV status not recorded). Some clones in this sample may be carry-over from other donors' samples. The DNA reads as follows: TGTGCCAGCAGCTTACGAGGGACAGGGGGTAATGAGCAGTTCTTC. It specifies CASSLRGTGGNEQFF.